This T cell receptor beta chain was sequenced during a study of T cell responses to AZD1222 COVID-19 vaccine. This CDR3 has 15 amino acids. The germline CDR1 and CDR2 sequences are LGHDT and YNNKEL (reference sequence). The V end was cut by 5 bases, the J end by 8 bases, with 16 bases between. A note on this clone: Its antigen remains unknown.

TCRdb's copy holds only in-frame clones and misses some; the assay was immunoSEQ multiplex PCR. The top ten hold approximately 1.6% of the sample, which has just over 150,000 clones, 90% seen once. Study outcomes and limitations: Reports indicate that nearly half of spike-specific TCRs are directed at unmutated variant regions. Clonal diversity may have been underestimated, and the donors were mostly white British, with more females than males.

This receptor was obtained from an adult who received the AZD1222 COVID-19 vaccine. This specimen consisted of peripheral blood, obtained 28 days after the second AZD1222 dose. J is TRBJ1-6 and V is TRBV3-1 (or the pseudogene TRBV3-2); D is possibly TRBD1 (6 bases). CDR3 sequence (DNA): TGTGCCAGCAGCGGCGGAACAGGGTGGGATTCACCCCTCCACTTT. Translated: CASSGGTGWDSPLHF.